Each of the 21 T cell receptor beta chains below was sequenced from the same sample in a study of cytomegalovirus exposure and HLA in healthy donors. The repertoire was sequenced with immunoSEQ multiplex PCR; TCRdb's copy has only in-frame clones and lacks some. Counted here are 59,000 or so clones, 80% to 90% occurring once; the ten biggest clones make up about 15%. The sequencing sample was made of PBMCs. These receptors all stem from a woman under 30 in good health and CMV-seronegative.

V usage is TRBV7-9 and J usage is TRBJ1-4; possibly TRBD1 for D (5 bases). CDR3 length equals 16 residues. The V end was cut by 1 base, the J end by 6 bases, with 15 bases between. Germline CDR1 reads SEHNR; CDR2 reads FQNEAQ (reference sequence). CDR3 sequence reads: CASSLDPRAGDEKLFF. CDR3 sequence (DNA): TGTGCCAGCAGCTTAGATCCCAGGGCGGGGGATGAAAAACTGTTTTTT.

The chain joins TRBV30 to TRBJ1-2; 7 nucleotides line up with TRBD1. The V gene end was trimmed by 0 bases and the J gene end by 8 bases; junction bases not matched to a gene: 0. Germline V gene data show CDR1 as GTSNPN and CDR2 as SVGIG (reference sequence). The CDR3 is 11 amino acids. The CDR3 loop is CAWSVQGGYTF. In nucleotides, the CDR3 is TGTGCCTGGAGTGTACAGGGGGGCTACACCTTC.

The genes are TRBV6-6 and TRBJ2-7; D gene ambiguous. Germline V CDR1 and CDR2: MNHNY, SVGAGI (reference sequence). Trimming took 5 bases from V and 7 from J, leaving 15 bases between them. The CDR3 is made up of 13 amino acids. CDR3 DNA: TGTGCCAGCAGTATCAGCGAGAACGGGGAGCAGTACTTC. Protein sequence: CASSISENGEQYF.

The J gene is TRBJ2-7, the V gene TRBV30, with 7 bases fitting TRBD1. Trimming cost V 2 bases and J 2 bases; bases outside gene matches: 18. This CDR3 has 18 amino acids. The germline V gene encodes CDR1 GTSNPN and CDR2 SVGIG (reference sequence). In nucleotides, the CDR3 is TGTGCCTGGAGTTCAAGTGGCCGGACAGGTCCTTTTACCTACGAGCAGTACTTC. Protein sequence: CAWSSSGRTGPFTYEQYF. The full variable domain, its missing parts supplied by reference TRBV30 and TRBJ2-7, is SQTIHQWPATLVQPVGSPLSLECTVEGTSNPNLYWYRQAAGRGLQLLFYSVGIGQISSEVPQNLSASRPQDRQFILSSKKLLLSDSGFYLCAWSSSGRTGPFTYEQYFGPGTRLTVT.

This sequence joins TRBV30 and TRBJ1-2; 7 bases match TRBD1. V shed 2 bases and J 1 base; nucleotides not matched to a gene: 4. Germline V gene data show CDR1 as GTSNPN and CDR2 as SVGIG (reference sequence). The CDR3 covers 14 residues. The CDR3 bases are TGTGCCTGGAGTCGGGACAGAGGTAACTATGGCTACACCTTC. The encoded protein is CAWSRDRGNYGYTF.

This chain uses TRBV6-1 with TRBJ1-2; D perhaps matches TRBD1 (5 bases). CDR1 MNHNS and CDR2 SASEGT come from the germline V gene. This CDR3 comprises 12 residues. The germline V and J ends were trimmed by 10 bases and 0 bases, with 9 bases remaining between them. In DNA form, the CDR3 reads TGTGCCACCCGACAGACTAACTATGGCTACACCTTC. It encodes CATRQTNYGYTF.

The chain has TRBV14 and TRBJ2-1; 9 positions match TRBD2. The CDR3 consists of 15 residues. The J segment lost 5 bases and the V segment lost 4 bases, leaving 6 bases of the junction unmatched. CDR1 and CDR2 (germline): SGHDN, FVKESK. This CDR3 reads CASSLSGGPHNEQFF. In DNA form, the CDR3 reads TGTGCCAGCAGCCTGAGCGGGGGGCCTCACAATGAGCAGTTCTTC. The variable domain in full, with the rest retrieved from reference TRBV14 and TRBJ2-1, is EAGVTQFPSHSVIEKGQTVTLRCDPISGHDNLYWYRRVMGKEIKFLLHFVKESKQDESGMPNNRFLAERTGGTYSTLKVQPAELEDSGVYFCASSLSGGPHNEQFFGPGTRLTVL.

This clone showed up just a few times. The chain recombines TRBV27 with TRBJ1-5; D not resolved. CDR3 size: 15 residues. Per the germline V gene, CDR1 is MNHEY and CDR2 is SMNVEV (reference sequence). V lost 6 bases to trimming and J lost 5 bases, with 17 bases between them. DNA of the CDR3: TGTGCCAGCAGCCCTTCCGAGAGGAGGGATCAGCCCCAGCATTTT. Protein sequence: CASSPSERRDQPQHF.

The DNA of the CDR3 is TGTGCCAGTAGTATAGTAACTAGCGGGAAGGATACGCAGTATTTT. This sequence encodes CASSIVTSGKDTQYF. The chain couples TRBV19 to TRBJ2-3; 10 positions agree with TRBD2. CDR3 length: 15 residues. Germline CDR1 LNHDA, CDR2 SQIVND (reference sequence). Germline trimming cut 1 base from V and 6 bases from J; bases unmatched to any gene: 4. The whole variable domain, remainder taken from reference TRBV19 and TRBJ2-3, is DGGITQSPKYLFRKEGQNVTLSCEQNLNHDAMYWYRQDPGQGLRLIYYSQIVNDFQKGDIAEGYSVSREKKESFPLTVTSAQKNPTAFYLCASSIVTSGKDTQYFGPGTRLTVL.

This clone was seen a few times. The chain is built from TRBV11-3 and TRBJ2-1, with D perhaps matching TRBD2 (6 bases). The CDR3 is 15 residues long. The germline gives CDR1 SGHNT, CDR2 YENEEA. Trimming pared 5 bases from V and 3 bases from J, leaving 14 bases between. CDR3 sequence reads: CASSPNLANYNEQFF. In DNA, the CDR3 is TGTGCCAGCAGCCCAAACCTAGCGAACTACAATGAGCAGTTCTTC.

V usage is TRBV6-6 and J usage is TRBJ1-4; D ambiguous. This CDR3 has 15 residues. With 2 bases removed from V and 7 bases from J, the gap between germline ends came to 14 bases. CDR1 and CDR2 (germline): MNHNY, SVGAGI (reference sequence). Here the CDR3 DNA reads TGTGCCAGCAGTTACCCACAAGGAGGCAGTGAAAAACTGTTTTTT. It specifies CASSYPQGGSEKLFF.

This clone was recorded once. The V and J genes are TRBV7-9 and TRBJ2-1; TRBD2 agrees at 8 bases. Germline V gene lookup returns CDR1 SEHNR and CDR2 FQNEAQ (reference sequence). Unmatched junction bases numbered 5, after V lost 7 bases and J lost 0 bases. The CDR3 length is 15 residues. The CDR3 sequence is CASTPGTSSYNEQFF. CDR3 DNA sequence: TGTGCCAGCACCCCCGGGACTAGCTCCTACAATGAGCAGTTCTTC.

Comments on this clone: Additional DNA sequences in this sample encode the identical CDR3. V usage is TRBV6-4 and J usage is TRBJ1-1, with TRBD1 matching 11 bases. With V trimmed by 6 bases and J by 4 bases, 4 bases remained unmatched. The CDR3 sequence is 14 residues long. Per the germline V gene, CDR1 is MRHNA and CDR2 is SNTAGT. The CDR3 protein is CASSEGQGATEAFF. CDR3 nucleotides: TGTGCCAGCAGCGAAGGACAGGGGGCCACTGAAGCTTTCTTT.

The gene calls are TRBV6-5 and TRBJ2-5; TRBD2 matches 7 bases. Germline CDR1 MNHEY, CDR2 SVGAGI. The CDR3 loop spans 14 amino acids. V lost 6 bases, J lost 5 bases, and 9 bases stayed unmatched. This CDR3 is CASRAGSGVETQYF. The CDR3 nucleotides are TGTGCCAGCAGAGCGGGGTCGGGAGTGGAGACCCAGTACTTC.

This chain links TRBV7-2 with TRBJ2-1; possible D gene TRBD2, 5 bases. Germline CDR1 SGHTA, CDR2 FQGNSA. This CDR3 region has 16 residues. The V end lost 3 bases, the J end lost 2 bases, and 14 bases lay between the germline ends. DNA for the CDR3: TGTGCCAGCAGCTTCTCGGGAATCGGCACCTACAATGAGCAGTTCTTC. It yields the protein CASSFSGIGTYNEQFF.

This chain links TRBV4-3 with TRBJ2-1; D is perhaps TRBD2 (5 bases). V lost 1 base and J lost 4, with 11 bases in between. The CDR3 runs 15 residues. The germline V gene has CDR1 LGHNA and CDR2 YSLEER. The CDR3 loop is CASSQVISDYNEQFF. The CDR3 nucleotides are TGCGCCAGCAGCCAAGTAATTAGCGATTACAATGAGCAGTTCTTC.

This sequence joins TRBV5-1 and TRBJ2-2; 7 nucleotides align to TRBD1. Germline V CDR1 and CDR2: SGHRS, YFSETQ. The CDR3 sequence is 15 residues long. V shed 2 bases, J shed 5 bases, and the junction held 6 bases outside the gene matches. The CDR3 spells CASSLGTEETGELFF. CDR3 nucleotide sequence: TGCGCCAGCAGCTTAGGGACAGAGGAGACCGGGGAGCTGTTTTTT.

The V and J genes are TRBV9 and TRBJ2-1; perhaps TRBD2 as D (6 bases). Trimming removed 4 bases from V and 4 bases from J, with 18 bases in between. From germline, CDR1 is SGDLS and CDR2 YYNGEE. The CDR3 is 16 residues long. The CDR3 region has the DNA TGTGCCAGCAGCTCCCGGGGGACCCCTGCATACAATGAGCAGTTCTTC. Amino acids: CASSSRGTPAYNEQFF.

This rearrangement joins TRBV10-3 to TRBJ1-1; the match to TRBD1 covers 8 bases. In germline, CDR1 is ENHRY, CDR2 SYGVKD. V was pared by 10 bases and J by 5 bases, with 9 bases of the junction left unmatched. This CDR3 is 13 amino acids long. In nucleotides, the CDR3 is TGTGCCACAGGACAGGGCGGGATAACTGAAGCTTTCTTT. This translates into CATGQGGITEAFF.

DNA for the CDR3: TGTGCCAGTAGCGGACAAGAGCAGTTCTTC. Amino acids: CASSGQEQFF. The chain uses TRBV19 and TRBJ2-1; D is perhaps TRBD1 (5 bases). The V end lost 6 bases, the J end lost 10 bases, and 7 bases lay between the germline ends. Per the germline V gene, CDR1 is LNHDA and CDR2 is SQIVND (reference sequence). The CDR3 runs to 10 residues.

The chain carries TRBV7-8 and TRBJ2-5; maybe TRBD1 (6 bases). This CDR3 has 16 amino acids. Trimming took off 1 base at V and 5 bases at J, with 17 bases between the two ends. CDR1 is SGHVS, CDR2 FQNEAQ, per germline. CDR3 loop: CASSLGSAGEGETQYF. For the CDR3, the DNA is TGTGCCAGCAGCTTAGGGTCGGCAGGGGAAGGGGAGACCCAGTACTTC. The full variable domain, rest sourced from reference TRBV7-8 and TRBJ2-5, is GAGVSQSPRYKVAKRGQDVALRCDPISGHVSLFWYQQALGQGPEFLTYFQNEAQLDKSGLPSDRFFAERPEGSVSTLKIQRTQQEDSAVYLCASSLGSAGEGETQYFGPGTRLLVL.